This T cell receptor beta chain comes out of a study of cytomegalovirus exposure and HLA in healthy donors. This CDR3 spans 15 amino acids. In germline, CDR1 is SGHAT, CDR2 FQNNGV. V gave up 5 bases and J gave up 2 bases, with 14 bases separating them. The PCR was carried out with 60 Vbeta primers and 13 Jbeta primers. Data came from immunoSEQ multiplex PCR; TCRdb stores just in-frame clones and leaves some out. This table has approximately 110,000 clones, around three quarters appearing once. This clonotype was obtained from a woman aged 18-35 years in good health and CMV-seropositive. The sequenced sample was PBMCs. The chain combines TRBV11-2 with TRBJ2-3; possibly TRBD1 for D (6 bases). The CDR3 here is CASSQDSAYTDTQYF. In DNA form, the CDR3 reads TGTGCCAGCAGCCAGGACAGTGCTTACACAGATACGCAGTATTTT.